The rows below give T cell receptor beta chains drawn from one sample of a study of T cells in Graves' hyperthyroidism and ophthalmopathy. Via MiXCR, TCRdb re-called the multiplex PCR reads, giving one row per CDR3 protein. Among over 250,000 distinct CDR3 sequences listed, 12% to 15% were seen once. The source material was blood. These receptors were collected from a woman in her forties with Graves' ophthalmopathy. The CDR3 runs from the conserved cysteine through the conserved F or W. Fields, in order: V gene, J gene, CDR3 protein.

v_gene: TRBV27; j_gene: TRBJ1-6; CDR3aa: CASSFAANSPLHF
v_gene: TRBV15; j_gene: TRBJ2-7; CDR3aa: CATSTSLGRGYEQYF
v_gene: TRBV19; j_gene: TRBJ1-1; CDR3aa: CASRPQGGTEAFF
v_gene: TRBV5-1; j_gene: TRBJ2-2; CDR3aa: CASRPPTGYTGELFF
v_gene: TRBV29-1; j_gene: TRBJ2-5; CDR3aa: CSAWGGRGETQYF
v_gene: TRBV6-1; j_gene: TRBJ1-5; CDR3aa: CASRTGNNQPQHF
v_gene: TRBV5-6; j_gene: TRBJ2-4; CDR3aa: CASSSPGRDAKNIQYF
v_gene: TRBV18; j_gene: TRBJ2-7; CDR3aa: CASSPGLSSYEQYF
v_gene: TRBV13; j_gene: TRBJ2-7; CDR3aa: CASSRDRGRYEQYF
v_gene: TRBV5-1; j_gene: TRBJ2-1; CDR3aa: CASSLGGGFYNEQFF
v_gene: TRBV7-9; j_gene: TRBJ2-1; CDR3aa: CASSLGGWRDSYNEQFF
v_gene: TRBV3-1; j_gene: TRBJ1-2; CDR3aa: CASSQRTGESGYTF
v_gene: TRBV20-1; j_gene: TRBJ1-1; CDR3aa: CSARRQVRAEAFF
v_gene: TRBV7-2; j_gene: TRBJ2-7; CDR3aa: CASSPPGLAEKYF
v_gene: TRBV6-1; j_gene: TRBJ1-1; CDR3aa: CASSRGMNTEAFF
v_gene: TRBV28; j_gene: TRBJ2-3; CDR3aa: CASRASGEGTDTQYF
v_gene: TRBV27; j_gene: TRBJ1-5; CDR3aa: CASSLSILQPQHF
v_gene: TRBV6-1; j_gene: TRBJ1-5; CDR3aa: CASISVGDQPQHF
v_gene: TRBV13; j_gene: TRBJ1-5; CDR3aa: CASGIRTVSNQPQHF
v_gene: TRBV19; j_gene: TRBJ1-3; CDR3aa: CASSDQIPSSGNTIYF
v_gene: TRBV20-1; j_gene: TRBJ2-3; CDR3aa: CSASVGSGTDTQYF
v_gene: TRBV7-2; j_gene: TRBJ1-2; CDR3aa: CASSLARSTRGYGYTF
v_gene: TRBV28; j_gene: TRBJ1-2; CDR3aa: CASSLGGVGYGYTF
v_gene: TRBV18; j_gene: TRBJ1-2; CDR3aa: CASSLAQNYGYTF
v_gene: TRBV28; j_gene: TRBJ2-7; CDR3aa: CASSTVKPDEQYF
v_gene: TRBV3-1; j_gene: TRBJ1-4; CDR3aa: CASSQEWVRRTNEKLFF
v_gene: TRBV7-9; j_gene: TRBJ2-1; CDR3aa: CASSLGTRYEQFF
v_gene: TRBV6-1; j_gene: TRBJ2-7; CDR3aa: CASSEATGVYEQYF
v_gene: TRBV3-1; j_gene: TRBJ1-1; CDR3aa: CASSQDRRRVNTEAFF
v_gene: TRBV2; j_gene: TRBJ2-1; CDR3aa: CASRLATYNEQFF
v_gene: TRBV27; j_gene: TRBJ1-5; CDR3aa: CASSSLTHMGPQHF
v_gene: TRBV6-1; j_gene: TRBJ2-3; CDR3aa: CASSEVGLDTQYF
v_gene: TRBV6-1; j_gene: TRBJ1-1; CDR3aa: CASSELRGLNTEAFF
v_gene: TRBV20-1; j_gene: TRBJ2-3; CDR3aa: CSARGTSGRKDTQYF
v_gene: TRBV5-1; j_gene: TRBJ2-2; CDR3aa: CASSLAAGLTAANTGELFF
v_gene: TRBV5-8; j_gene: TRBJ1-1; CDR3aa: CASRRDGEAFF
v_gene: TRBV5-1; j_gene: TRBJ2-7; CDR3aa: CASSNRDRGHEQYF
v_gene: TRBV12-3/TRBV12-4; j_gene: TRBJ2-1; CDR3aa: CASSRLIRYNEQFF
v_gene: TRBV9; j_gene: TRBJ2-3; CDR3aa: CASSAISDTQYF
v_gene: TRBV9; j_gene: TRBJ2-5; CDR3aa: CASSVGPDYFQETQYF
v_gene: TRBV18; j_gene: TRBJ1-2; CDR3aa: CASSPPTGARGYTF
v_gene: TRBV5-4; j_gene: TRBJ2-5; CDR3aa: CASSLYGSEETQYF
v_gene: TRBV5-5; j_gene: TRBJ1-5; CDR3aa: CASIVSPTHGNQPQHF